Below are 31 T cell receptor beta chains sequenced from a single sample in a study of blood T cell repertoires in COVID-19. Only in-frame clones appear in the TCRdb table, and some are missing; sequencing was by immunoSEQ multiplex PCR. The sample lists 200,000 to 250,000 clones, 89% seen once, with under 7.5% in the top ten. The sample consisted of peripheral blood. These receptor sequences come from a man in his 60s who had recovered from COVID-19.

This chain connects TRBV5-1 to TRBJ2-7; D may be TRBD2 (6 bases). The CDR3 loop spans 15 amino acids. Trimming shortened V by 0 bases and J by 2 bases, and 12 bases separated the two germline ends. Germline V gene data show CDR1 as SGHRS and CDR2 as YFSETQ. The CDR3 coding sequence is TGCGCCAGCAGCTTGGTTAGCGGATCTACCTACGAGCAGTACTTC. Its protein product is CASSLVSGSTYEQYF.

The J gene is TRBJ1-2, the V gene TRBV5-1; 7 bases agree with TRBD1. V lost 4 bases, J lost 3 bases, and 6 bases stayed unmatched. The CDR3 loop spans 14 amino acids. Germline values: CDR1 SGHRS, CDR2 YFSETQ. Here the CDR3 DNA reads TGCGCCAGCAGCATAAGACAGGGTGACTATGGCTACACCTTC. It translates to CASSIRQGDYGYTF.

The gene calls are TRBV5-4 and TRBJ2-5; D may be TRBD2 (5 bases). V lost 0 bases, J lost 4 bases, and 10 bases lay in between. The CDR3 consists of 14 residues. In germline, CDR1 is SGHNT, CDR2 YYREEE (reference sequence). This CDR3 is CASSLDSRGETQYF. The CDR3 DNA sequence: TGTGCCAGCAGCTTGGATAGCCGGGGAGAGACCCAGTACTTC. Based on the CDR3 plus reference TRBV5-4 and TRBJ2-5, the full variable domain is ETGVTQSPTHLIKTRGQQVTLRCSSQSGHNTVSWYQQALGQGPQFIFQYYREEENGRGNFPPRFSGLQFPNYSSELNVNALELDDSALYLCASSLDSRGETQYFGPGTRLLVL.

The genes are TRBV5-6 and TRBJ2-5; TRBD1 aligns across 8 bases. The CDR3 extends over 14 amino acids. Germline loops: CDR1 SGHDT, CDR2 YYEEEE. Germline trimming cut 4 bases from V and 2 bases from J; bases unmatched to any gene: 4. The CDR3 is CASSHRDRQETQYF. As DNA, the CDR3 is TGTGCCAGCAGCCACCGGGACAGGCAAGAGACCCAGTACTTC.

The chain uses TRBV28 and TRBJ2-5, with 8 bases matching TRBD2. The V segment lost 3 bases and the J segment 4 bases; nucleotides outside the gene matches: 10. The CDR3 is 16 residues long. Germline CDR1 reads MDHEN; CDR2 reads SYDVKM. CDR3 loop: CASSFLPAGARETQYF. The CDR3 nucleotides are TGTGCCAGCAGTTTCCTTCCAGCGGGGGCCCGAGAGACCCAGTACTTC. Drawing the rest from reference TRBV28 and TRBJ2-5, the complete variable domain is DVKVTQSSRYLVKRTGEKVFLECVQDMDHENMFWYRQDPGLGLRLIYFSYDVKMKEKGDIPEGYSVSREKKERFSLILESASTNQTSMYLCASSFLPAGARETQYFGPGTRLLVL.

This chain uses TRBV18 with TRBJ1-6, with 7 positions matching TRBD1. V shed 4 bases and J 8 bases; nucleotides not matched to a gene: 8. Germline V gene data show CDR1 as KGHSH and CDR2 as LQKENI. The length of the CDR3 is 15 residues. The CDR3 protein is CASSQRQGVDSPLHF. CDR3 coding DNA: TGTGCCAGCTCACAACGACAGGGAGTCGATTCACCCCTCCACTTT.

V is TRBV19 and J is TRBJ2-5; TRBD1 aligns across 9 bases. This CDR3 contains 15 residues. J gave up 5 bases and V 10 bases, and 14 bases lay outside the gene matches. CDR1 is LNHDA, CDR2 SQIVND, per germline (reference sequence). The CDR3 spells CATRRGTGWVETQYF. The CDR3 coding sequence is TGTGCCACCCGAAGGGGGACAGGGTGGGTTGAGACCCAGTACTTC.

V is TRBV19 and J is TRBJ2-5, with no clear D. Trimming removed 1 base at V and 3 bases at J, with 9 bases between. The CDR3 loop spans 14 amino acids. CDR1 is LNHDA, CDR2 SQIVND, per germline (reference sequence). The chain's CDR3 is CASSIGYREETQYF. In DNA, the CDR3 is TGTGCCAGTAGTATAGGATACAGAGAAGAGACCCAGTACTTC.

The chain combines TRBV5-1 with TRBJ2-7, with a weak D call TRBD2 (5 bases). This CDR3 has 13 residues. With 4 bases removed from V and 2 bases from J, the gap between germline ends came to 10 bases. Germline CDR1 and CDR2: SGHRS and YFSETQ. CDR3: CASSSTGTYEQYF. CDR3 sequence (DNA): TGCGCCAGCAGCAGTACCGGGACCTACGAGCAGTACTTC. The whole variable domain, filled in from reference TRBV5-1 and TRBJ2-7, reads KAGVTQTPRYLIKTRGQQVTLSCSPISGHRSVSWYQQTPGQGLQFLFEYFSETQRNKGNFPGRFSGRQFSNSRSEMNVSTLELGDSALYLCASSSTGTYEQYFGPGTRLTVT.

The V call is TRBV20-1, the J call TRBJ2-7, with D maybe TRBD2 (5 bases). The CDR3 contains 14 residues. Per the germline V gene, CDR1 is DFQATT and CDR2 is SNEGSKA (reference sequence). The V and J ends lost 3 bases and 6 bases respectively, with 18 bases between them. CDR3 region: CSASTQRGLLEQYF. The CDR3 coding sequence is TGCAGTGCTAGTACCCAGCGAGGGCTCCTCGAGCAGTACTTC.

The J gene is TRBJ2-7, the V gene TRBV11-2, with a tentative D call TRBD2 (5 bases). CDR1 is SGHAT, CDR2 FQNNGV, per germline. The CDR3 sequence is 13 residues long. Trimming stripped 0 bases from V and 3 bases from J, with 6 bases between. The CDR3 here is CASSLDGGYEQYF. Here the CDR3 DNA reads TGTGCCAGCAGCTTAGATGGAGGCTACGAGCAGTACTTC.

The rearrangement links TRBV19 to TRBJ1-2; TRBD1 matches at 7 bases. Trimming took 2 bases from V and 6 from J; bases not matched to a gene: 12. Germline CDR1 reads LNHDA; CDR2 reads SQIVND (reference sequence). This CDR3 has 16 amino acids. Written as DNA, the CDR3 is TGTGCCAGTAGTATAACACCAACGACAGGGTCTCATGGCTACACCTTC. Translated, it gives CASSITPTTGSHGYTF.

This clone was counted once. The gene calls are TRBV24-1 and TRBJ2-2; D remains unclear. CDR3 length: 15 amino acids. The germline V gene has CDR1 KGHDR and CDR2 SFDVKD. The V end lost 1 base, the J end lost 5 bases, and 10 bases lay between the germline ends. DNA of the CDR3: TGTGCCACCAGTGATTTAGGCATCGGGACCGGGGAGCTGTTTTTT. It translates to CATSDLGIGTGELFF.

The rearrangement joins TRBV18 to TRBJ2-2, with 14 bases identical to TRBD2. CDR1 is KGHSH, CDR2 LQKENI, per germline. Unmatched junction bases numbered 8, after V lost 4 bases and J lost 4 bases. The CDR3 runs to 18 residues. CDR3 DNA sequence: TGTGCCAGCTCACTGGGACTAGCGGGAGCCGGTGGCACCGGGGAGCTGTTTTTT. Amino acids: CASSLGLAGAGGTGELFF. Variable domain in full (rest from reference TRBV18 and TRBJ2-2): NAGVMQNPRHLVRRRGQEARLRCSPMKGHSHVYWYRQLPEEGLKFMVYLQKENIIDESGMPKERFSAEFPKEGPSILRIQQVVRGDSAAYFCASSLGLAGAGGTGELFFGEGSRLTVL.

The rearrangement links TRBV27 to TRBJ2-3; TRBD2 aligns across 12 bases. Germline V gene data show CDR1 as MNHEY and CDR2 as SMNVEV (reference sequence). This CDR3 region has 19 residues. V was clipped by 7 bases and J by 0 bases; unmatched bases: 14. CDR3 sequence reads: CASTQLVPSGGVSTDTQYF. CDR3 nucleotides: TGTGCCAGCACCCAGCTCGTGCCTAGCGGGGGGGTCAGCACAGATACGCAGTATTTT.

The chain has TRBV5-1 and TRBJ2-5, with TRBD1 matching over 10 bases. V trimming: 3 bases; J trimming: 5 bases; junction bases outside the gene matches: 7. The germline V gene encodes CDR1 SGHRS and CDR2 YFSETQ. The CDR3 loop spans 15 amino acids. CDR3 region: CASSWGTGDQETQYF. The CDR3 nucleotides read TGCGCCAGCAGCTGGGGGACAGGGGATCAGGAGACCCAGTACTTC.

The V and J genes are TRBV27 and TRBJ2-4; 8 nucleotides match TRBD2. The CDR3 totals 16 residues. V trimming: 6 bases; J trimming: 0 bases; junction bases outside the gene matches: 7. Germline loops: CDR1 MNHEY, CDR2 SMNVEV (reference sequence). The CDR3 DNA reads TGTGCCAGCAGCGCCCGGGGGGGTCTAGCCAAAAACATTCAGTACTTC. Protein: CASSARGGLAKNIQYF.

The chain employs TRBV28 and TRBJ2-1, with 9 bases that match TRBD1. Germline assignment: CDR1 MDHEN and CDR2 SYDVKM. This CDR3 region has 16 residues. V trimming: 6 bases; J trimming: 7 bases; junction bases outside the gene matches: 13. As DNA, the CDR3 is TGTGCCAGCAGCCGCCCACAGGGGGCGCAAGGGAATGAGCAGTTCTTC. Translating gives CASSRPQGAQGNEQFF.

This clone was observed once. The chain has TRBV18 and TRBJ2-7; 12 bases agree with TRBD2. V was clipped by 4 bases and J by 4 bases; unmatched bases: 14. This CDR3 spans 18 amino acids. Germline assignment: CDR1 KGHSH and CDR2 LQKENI. This CDR3 is CASSLSASGRALGYEQYF. CDR3 in DNA: TGTGCCAGCTCACTCTCGGCTAGCGGGAGGGCCTTAGGGTACGAGCAGTACTTC.

The CDR3 bases are TGTGCCAGCAGCCGAACGGGACAGTTGAACACTGAAGCTTTCTTT. Translating it yields CASSRTGQLNTEAFF. The chain carries TRBV5-4 and TRBJ1-1; 7 nucleotides line up with TRBD1. Per germline, CDR1 SGHNT and CDR2 YYREEE (reference sequence). This CDR3 is built from 15 residues. V was pared by 4 bases and J by 0 bases, with 6 bases of the junction left unmatched.

This sequence joins TRBV6-5 and TRBJ2-7, with TRBD2 matching 10 bases. Looked up from germline, CDR1 is MNHEY and CDR2 is SVGAGI. The CDR3 spans 15 residues. The trim removed 5 bases at V and 2 bases at J, leaving 6 bases unmatched. CDR3 amino acids: CASSLGLAEPYEQYF. The CDR3 coding sequence is TGTGCCAGCAGTCTAGGACTAGCGGAGCCCTACGAGCAGTACTTC.

The chain combines TRBV6-5 with TRBJ2-7, with 10 positions matching TRBD1. Trimming removed 9 bases from V and 4 bases from J; junction bases left unmatched: 6. This CDR3 contains 13 residues. The germline gives CDR1 MNHEY, CDR2 SVGAGI. The CDR3 reads CASGTGELYEQYF. DNA for the CDR3: TGTGCCAGTGGGACAGGGGAATTGTACGAGCAGTACTTC.

This clone was picked up one time. CDR3: CASTTGAYNEQFF. The DNA for the CDR3 is TGTGCCAGTACGACAGGGGCCTACAATGAGCAGTTCTTC. This rearrangement joins TRBV19 to TRBJ2-1; 8 bases line up with TRBD1. The germline gives CDR1 LNHDA, CDR2 SQIVND (reference sequence). The CDR3 contains 13 residues. V shed 7 bases and J 2 bases; nucleotides not matched to a gene: 1.

The V call is TRBV2, the J call TRBJ2-3; 13 bases are a match to TRBD2. The V segment lost 8 bases and the J segment 2 bases; nucleotides outside the gene matches: 10. Per the germline V gene, CDR1 is SNHLY and CDR2 is FYNNEI. This CDR3 is 17 amino acids long. The CDR3 sequence is CASPRTSGGYLTDTQYF. The CDR3 coding sequence is TGTGCCAGCCCCCGGACTAGCGGGGGTTACCTCACAGATACGCAGTATTTT.

The chain joins TRBV5-1 to TRBJ1-2; 7 bases are shared with TRBD1. CDR1 is SGHRS and CDR2 is YFSETQ in the germline V gene. This CDR3 comprises 13 residues. J was trimmed by 8 bases and V by 4 bases; bases with no gene match: 8. The CDR3 protein is CASSAEGARGYTF. The CDR3 coding sequence is TGCGCCAGCAGCGCAGAGGGGGCAAGGGGCTACACCTTC.

The gene calls are TRBV6-5 and TRBJ1-6; 7 bases are shared with TRBD1. Germline CDR1 is MNHEY and CDR2 is SVGAGI. The CDR3 sequence is 14 residues long. V lost 6 bases, J lost 8 bases, and 7 bases stayed unmatched. The CDR3 spells CASRPGTDYSPLHF. In DNA, the CDR3 is TGTGCCAGCAGACCCGGGACAGACTATTCACCCCTCCACTTT.

The gene calls are TRBV9 and TRBJ1-6, with D perhaps TRBD1 (6 bases). Germline CDR1 is SGDLS and CDR2 is YYNGEE. V was shortened by 3 bases and J by 6 bases, with 19 bases between the two germline ends. The CDR3 has 17 amino acids. CDR3 loop: CASSASGQRYRNSPLHF. The CDR3 DNA is TGTGCCAGCAGCGCGTCTGGACAGAGGTACCGTAATTCACCCCTCCACTTT.

This clone is a singleton in its sample. The V and J genes are TRBV4-1 and TRBJ1-5; 9 nucleotides align to TRBD1. The CDR3 has 17 residues. CDR1 is MGHRA and CDR2 is YSYEKL in the germline V gene. V was pared by 0 bases and J by 4 bases, with 7 bases of the junction left unmatched. CDR3 DNA sequence: TGCGCCAGCAGCCAAGAACCCGGGACAGGGCGTAATCAGCCCCAGCATTTT. It translates to CASSQEPGTGRNQPQHF.

The chain uses TRBV5-6 and TRBJ1-4; D is undetermined. Germline CDR1 reads SGHDT; CDR2 reads YYEEEE. Trimming removed 4 bases at V and 0 bases at J, with 13 bases between. This CDR3 has 16 residues. The CDR3 region is CASSPGLATTNEKLFF. In DNA form, the CDR3 reads TGTGCCAGCAGCCCGGGATTAGCTACAACTAATGAAAAACTGTTTTTT.

V is TRBV29-1 and J is TRBJ2-5; D is possibly TRBD1 (6 bases). With 5 bases removed from V and 5 bases from J, the gap between germline ends came to 15 bases. Germline V CDR1 and CDR2: SQVTM, ANQGSEA. This CDR3 is 13 amino acids long. The CDR3 sequence is CSVSQGPMETQYF. DNA for the CDR3: TGCAGCGTTTCCCAGGGGCCGATGGAGACCCAGTACTTC.

The V call is TRBV6-5, the J call TRBJ1-5; no definite D call. V lost 7 bases to trimming and J lost 1 base, with 8 bases between them. CDR3 size: 13 residues. Germline loops: CDR1 MNHEY, CDR2 SVGAGI. This CDR3 is CASMFVSNQPQHF. The CDR3 DNA follows: TGTGCCAGCATGTTTGTAAGCAATCAGCCCCAGCATTTT.